This T cell receptor beta chain was profiled in a study of blood T cell repertoires in COVID-19. The wider study: Sources were T cells, B-cell-depleted T cells, or PBMCs; the material itself was cDNA or gDNA.

Unmatched junction bases numbered 9, after V lost 7 bases and J lost 0 bases. CDR1 SGHTA and CDR2 FQGNSA come from the germline V gene. The CDR3 covers 16 residues. Authors' methods: By means of reference gene primer amplification, nucleated cell counts were estimated. Using immunoSEQ multiplex PCR, the repertoire was profiled, and TCRdb retains in-frame clones only, with some absent. V, J and clone size reflect that table, while D and trimming were determined from the DNA. The sample holds some 110,000 clones, 86% seen once. The receptor was isolated from a man between 65 and 85 years old who had recovered from COVID-19. Material: peripheral blood. The J gene is TRBJ1-1, the V gene TRBV7-2, with 9 bases aligning to TRBD1. CDR3 residues: CASIRRTGEVNTEAFF. In DNA, the CDR3 is TGTGCCAGCATACGAAGGACAGGGGAGGTGAACACTGAAGCTTTCTTT.